This T cell receptor (beta chain) was found in a study of blood T cell repertoires in COVID-19. Study-wide background: Samples of COVID-19 (acute and convalescent) were obtained from the United States, Italy and Spain.

Source study methods: Reference gene primer amplification gave estimated nucleated cell counts. The repertoire was sequenced with immunoSEQ multiplex PCR; TCRdb's copy has only in-frame clones and lacks some. V and J calls and clone size follow that table, whereas D and trimming were derived from the DNA. This repertoire shows around 340,000 clones, 88% found once; its top ten account for over 0.9%. This CDR3 comprises 15 residues. V shed 4 bases and J 3 bases; nucleotides not matched to a gene: 4. Germline values: CDR1 LGHDT, CDR2 YNNKEL (reference sequence). The cohort comprised adults aged about 18 to 100 years residing in approximately 25 US areas.

The source material was PBMCs or T cells enriched from blood (not recorded which). This chain connects TRBV3-1 (or the pseudogene TRBV3-2) to TRBJ1-2, with 11 bases matching TRBD1. The source of this sequence is a woman aged 25-40 years who had been exposed to COVID-19. The CDR3 DNA follows: TGTGCCAGCAGCCCCTGGACAGGGGGCGACTATGGCTACACCTTC. Its translation: CASSPWTGGDYGYTF.